This is a list of T cell receptor beta chains from one sample in a study of post-analysis software for immune sequencing data. TCRdb called the PCR reads again in MiXCR, with one record for every CDR3 protein. Of under 200,000 distinct CDR3 sequences listed, around 36% are singletons. Sequenced here: blood, sampled after autologous hematopoietic stem cell transplantation. These receptors were taken from a girl between 5 and 17 years old with multiple sclerosis. Both conserved end residues are part of each CDR3. Each record gives: clone size, D gene, V gene, J gene, CDR3 protein, CDR3 DNA. A D gene is named only where the DNA matches it firmly. Only some rows state a clone size, as once, few, many or a class for expanded clones.

size: -
D: TRBD1
V: TRBV3-1
J: TRBJ2-1
CDR3: CASSQADRVSYNEQFF
DNA: TGTGCCAGCAGCCAAGCGGACAGGGTGTCCTACAATGAGCAGTTCTTC

size: few
D: -
V: TRBV7-2
J: TRBJ2-3
CDR3: CAGSRLGRDTDTQYF
DNA: TGTGCCGGCAGCAGACTCGGCAGGGACACAGATACGCAGTATTTT

size: -
D: -
V: TRBV19
J: TRBJ1-2
CDR3: CASSDRQDPHTF
DNA: TGTGCCAGTAGTGACCGACAGGACCCCCACACCTTC

size: few
D: -
V: TRBV28
J: TRBJ2-7
CDR3: CASHPQGRPYEQYF
DNA: TGTGCCAGCCACCCTCAGGGGAGGCCCTACGAGCAGTACTTC

size: few
D: -
V: TRBV11-3
J: TRBJ2-4
CDR3: CASSLARIQNIQYF
DNA: TGTGCCAGCAGCTTAGCTAGAATCCAAAACATTCAGTACTTC

size: many
D: -
V: TRBV24-1
J: TRBJ2-3
CDR3: CATSDADSGSSTDTQYF
DNA: TGTGCCACCAGTGACGCCGATAGCGGATCTAGCACAGATACGCAGTATTTT

size: -
D: -
V: TRBV7-3
J: TRBJ2-3
CDR3: CASSFHRADTQYF
DNA: TGTGCCAGCAGCTTCCACAGGGCAGATACGCAGTATTTT

size: few
D: TRBD2
V: TRBV24-1
J: TRBJ2-1
CDR3: CATSDFPTSGRESSYNEQFF
DNA: TGTGCCACCAGTGATTTCCCGACTAGCGGGAGGGAGAGCTCCTACAATGAGCAGTTCTTC

size: -
D: TRBD2
V: TRBV28
J: TRBJ2-5
CDR3: CASSPRLAGTQETQYF
DNA: TGTGCCAGCAGTCCTAGACTAGCGGGCACCCAAGAGACCCAGTACTTC

size: -
D: -
V: TRBV6-5
J: TRBJ2-2
CDR3: CASSFRADNTGELFF
DNA: TGTGCCAGCAGTTTCAGGGCGGATAACACCGGGGAGCTGTTTTTT

size: few
D: TRBD2
V: TRBV12-3/TRBV12-4
J: TRBJ2-7
CDR3: CASSPGLAGGIDEQYF
DNA: TGTGCCAGCAGTCCCGGACTAGCGGGAGGCATTGACGAGCAGTACTTC

size: -
D: TRBD2
V: TRBV29-1
J: TRBJ2-1
CDR3: CSVEGATSGPPNEQFF
DNA: TGCAGCGTTGAAGGCGCAACTAGCGGGCCTCCCAATGAGCAGTTCTTC

size: -
D: -
V: TRBV12-3/TRBV12-4
J: TRBJ2-3
CDR3: CASGASDRADTQYF
DNA: TGTGCCAGCGGAGCTAGCGACCGCGCAGATACGCAGTATTTT

size: many
D: -
V: TRBV7-2
J: TRBJ2-1
CDR3: CASSLAAGSYNEQFF
DNA: TGTGCCAGCAGCTTAGCGGCGGGGTCCTACAATGAGCAGTTCTTC

size: -
D: -
V: TRBV7-2
J: TRBJ1-1
CDR3: CASKSVENTEAFF
DNA: TGTGCCAGCAAGTCGGTAGAGAACACTGAAGCTTTCTTT

size: -
D: TRBD2
V: TRBV5-1
J: TRBJ2-2
CDR3: CASSLAGGLTGELFF
DNA: TGCGCCAGCAGCTTAGCGGGAGGTTTGACCGGGGAGCTGTTTTTT

size: many
D: -
V: TRBV14
J: TRBJ2-1
CDR3: CASSQEAGSRYNEQFF
DNA: TGTGCCAGCAGCCAAGAGGCGGGGAGTAGGTACAATGAGCAGTTCTTC

size: few
D: -
V: TRBV5-1
J: TRBJ1-1
CDR3: CASSHGVMNTEAFF
DNA: TGCGCCAGCAGCCACGGGGTAATGAACACTGAAGCTTTCTTT

size: once
D: -
V: TRBV20-1
J: TRBJ2-7
CDR3: CSATSDGGNYGQYF
DNA: TGCAGTGCTACCAGTGATGGCGGGAACTACGGGCAGTACTTC

size: -
D: -
V: TRBV12-3/TRBV12-4
J: TRBJ2-7
CDR3: CASSSRPSYEQYF
DNA: TGTGCCAGCAGTTCGCGCCCCTCCTACGAGCAGTACTTC

size: -
D: -
V: TRBV7-8
J: TRBJ1-1
CDR3: CASSPRMNTEAFF
DNA: TGTGCTAGCAGCCCCCGGATGAACACTGAAGCTTTCTTT

size: -
D: TRBD1
V: TRBV7-9
J: TRBJ2-5
CDR3: CASRSTKPGQGSETQYF
DNA: TGTGCCAGCAGATCTACAAAGCCGGGACAGGGGTCGGAGACCCAGTACTTC

size: -
D: -
V: TRBV20-1
J: TRBJ2-7
CDR3: CSASDSSLSSYEQYF
DNA: TGCAGTGCCTCTGACTCCTCTTTGAGCTCCTACGAGCAGTACTTC

size: few
D: -
V: TRBV24-1
J: TRBJ2-3
CDR3: CATSDPPTDTQYF
DNA: TGTGCCACCAGTGATCCCCCCACGGATACGCAGTATTTT